This is a list of T cell receptor beta chains from one sample in a study of blood T cells in healthy people across ages. TCRdb fed the 5' RACE reads into MiXCR, producing one record per CDR3 protein. This sample yields 380,000 or so distinct CDR3 sequences, of which about 55% are seen a single time; around 53% belongs to the top ten. Material: blood. The receptors shown here come from a man aged 55 to 69 in good health. The CDR3 runs from the conserved cysteine through the conserved F or W. The order of the fields is clone size, D gene, V gene, J gene, CDR3 protein, CDR3 DNA. The D gene is left open where the match is weak. Clone sizes are given selectively: once, few, many, or a class where the clone is expanded.

.	.	TRBV12-3/TRBV12-4	TRBJ1-4	CASSLRRGSGKLFF	TGTGCCAGCAGTCTACGCAGGGGTTCGGGAAAACTGTTTTTT
.	.	TRBV7-9	TRBJ2-3	CASSSYSQRNTDTQYF	TGTGCCAGCAGCTCCTATTCCCAGAGGAACACAGATACGCAGTATTTT
.	TRBD1	TRBV4-2	TRBJ2-3	CASSHGQGFGTDTQYF	TGTGCCAGCAGCCACGGACAGGGGTTTGGTACAGATACGCAGTATTTT
.	TRBD1	TRBV6-5	TRBJ2-1	CASSQDHRGNEQFF	TGTGCTAGCAGCCAAGATCACAGGGGCAATGAGCAGTTCTTC
.	TRBD2	TRBV12-3/TRBV12-4	TRBJ2-5	CASREGVGETQYF	TGTGCCAGCCGGGAGGGAGTCGGGGAGACCCAGTACTTC
.	.	TRBV3-1	TRBJ2-5	CASSHGPSQETQYF	TGTGCCAGCAGCCACGGACCCTCCCAAGAGACCCAGTACTTC
.	.	TRBV9	TRBJ2-6	CAGSVGVGTEANVLTF	TGTGCCGGCAGCGTAGGGGTGGGAACTGAGGCCAACGTCCTGACTTTC
few	.	TRBV3-1	TRBJ2-5	CASAPLGAGVGVQETQYF	TGTGCCAGCGCCCCCCTGGGAGCAGGGGTGGGGGTACAAGAGACCCAGTACTTC
.	.	TRBV7-2	TRBJ2-3	CASSCRKGSTDTQYF	TGTGCCAGCAGCTGCCGGAAGGGTAGCACAGATACGCAGTATTTT
many	.	TRBV5-1	TRBJ1-1	CASSSNPQGYTEAFF	TGCGCCAGCAGCTCCAACCCCCAGGGATACACTGAAGCTTTCTTT
once	TRBD2	TRBV7-9	TRBJ2-5	CASSLSGSRHGTLYF	TGTGCCAGCAGCTTAAGCGGGAGCCGCCACGGGACCCTGTACTTC
.	.	TRBV9	TRBJ2-5	CASSVGEWETQYF	TGTGCCAGCAGCGTAGGGGAGTGGGAGACCCAGTACTTC
.	.	TRBV6-6	TRBJ2-2	CASSPVHTGELFF	TGTGCCAGCAGCCCTGTACACACCGGGGAGCTGTTTTTT
.	.	TRBV10-3	TRBJ2-1	CAISEDYRSSSYNEQFF	TGTGCCATCAGTGAAGACTACAGGTCCAGCTCCTACAATGAGCAGTTCTTC
.	TRBD2	TRBV20-1	TRBJ2-5	CSAPSGGAYQETQYF	TGCAGTGCCCCGAGCGGGGGAGCGTACCAAGAGACCCAGTACTTC
.	.	TRBV12-3/TRBV12-4	TRBJ2-3	CASLSPGVTDTQYF	TGTGCCAGCCTTTCCCCGGGAGTCACAGATACGCAGTATTTT
.	.	TRBV11-2	TRBJ2-5	CASSLNGGSETQYF	TGTGCCAGCAGCTTAAATGGCGGTTCAGAGACCCAGTACTTC
many	.	TRBV3-1	TRBJ1-4	CASSQVGADEKLFF	TGTGCCAGCAGCCAAGTTGGCGCAGACGAAAAACTGTTTTTT
.	TRBD1	TRBV6-2/TRBV6-3	TRBJ2-1	CASREGGTGPYNEQFF	TGTGCCAGCAGAGAGGGGGGGACAGGGCCTTACAATGAGCAGTTCTTC
.	TRBD1	TRBV5-6	TRBJ2-4	CASRATGQGLGEQYF	TGTGCCAGCCGCGCCACGGGACAGGGTCTTGGGGAGCAGTACTTC
once	TRBD2	TRBV7-2	TRBJ2-3	CASSLALAGGADTQYF	TGTGCCAGCAGCTTAGCACTAGCGGGAGGGGCAGATACGCAGTATTTT
few	TRBD1	TRBV12-3/TRBV12-4	TRBJ2-5	CASTPHPGQGFAQYF	TGTGCCAGCACTCCCCATCCGGGACAGGGTTTCGCCCAGTACTTC
.	TRBD2	TRBV20-1	TRBJ2-7	CSADPSGRAYEQYF	TGCAGTGCTGACCCTAGCGGGAGGGCCTACGAGCAGTACTTC
few	TRBD2	TRBV4-1	TRBJ2-1	CASSQPVAGEQFF	TGCGCCAGCAGCCAGCCTGTAGCGGGCGAGCAGTTCTTC
.	TRBD1	TRBV12-3/TRBV12-4	TRBJ2-5	CASSIWDSEQETQYF	TGTGCCAGCAGTATATGGGACAGCGAGCAAGAGACCCAGTACTTC
.	.	TRBV7-8	TRBJ2-4	CASSLGAPGGLRAKNIQYF	TGTGCCAGCAGCTTAGGGGCCCCAGGGGGGCTGAGGGCCAAAAACATTCAGTACTTC
.	.	TRBV7-2	TRBJ2-1	CASSSDPRSYNEQFF	TGTGCCAGCAGCTCCGATCCGAGGTCCTACAATGAGCAGTTCTTC
.	.	TRBV11-1	TRBJ1-1	CASSPWGGAGEAFF	TGTGCCAGCAGCCCTTGGGGGGGGGCAGGTGAAGCTTTCTTT
few	TRBD2	TRBV29-1	TRBJ2-3	CSVEASGSMGTQYF	TGCAGCGTTGAGGCTAGCGGGAGCATGGGTACGCAGTATTTT
.	.	TRBV19	TRBJ2-4	CASKEVDIQYF	TGTGCCAGCAAGGAGGTCGACATTCAGTACTTC
few	.	TRBV7-9	TRBJ2-3	CASSFGVLGTDTQYF	TGTGCCAGCAGCTTCGGCGTACTTGGCACAGATACGCAGTATTTT
once	.	TRBV29-1	TRBJ2-5	CSVDRAGGTQYF	TGCAGCGTTGACAGGGCTGGAGGGACCCAGTACTTC
few	TRBD2	TRBV24-1	TRBJ2-3	CATSEPPVAGGGDTQYF	TGTGCCACCAGTGAGCCTCCCGTAGCGGGAGGGGGAGATACGCAGTATTTT
.	.	TRBV7-2	TRBJ2-1	CASGSGDRSYNEQFF	TGTGCCAGCGGTTCGGGGGATCGCTCCTACAATGAGCAGTTCTTC
many	.	TRBV7-9	TRBJ2-7	CASSLDRAKTYEQYF	TGTGCCAGCAGCTTAGACAGGGCCAAAACCTACGAGCAGTACTTC
.	.	TRBV11-2	TRBJ2-7	CASAWGGLAPLGDYEQYF	TGTGCCAGCGCCTGGGGTGGTCTAGCGCCTTTAGGAGACTACGAGCAGTACTTC
few	TRBD2	TRBV28	TRBJ2-5	CASSSGLAGVGETQYF	TGTGCCAGCAGTTCGGGACTAGCGGGAGTTGGGGAGACCCAGTACTTC
few	.	TRBV2	TRBJ2-6	CASSADTSSGANVLTF	TGTGCCAGCAGCGCCGACACTTCCTCTGGGGCCAACGTCCTGACTTTC